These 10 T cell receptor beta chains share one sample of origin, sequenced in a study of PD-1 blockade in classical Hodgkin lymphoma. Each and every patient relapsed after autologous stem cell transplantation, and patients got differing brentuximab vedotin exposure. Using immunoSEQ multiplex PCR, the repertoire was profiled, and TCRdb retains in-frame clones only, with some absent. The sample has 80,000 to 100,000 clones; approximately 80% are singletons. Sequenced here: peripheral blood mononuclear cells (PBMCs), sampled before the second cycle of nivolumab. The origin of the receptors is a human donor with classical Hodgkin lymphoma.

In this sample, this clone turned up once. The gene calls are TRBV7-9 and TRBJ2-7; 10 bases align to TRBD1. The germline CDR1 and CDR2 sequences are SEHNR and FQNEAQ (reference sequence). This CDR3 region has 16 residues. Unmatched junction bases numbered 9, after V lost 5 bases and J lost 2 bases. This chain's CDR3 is CASSIWTGGAAYEQYF. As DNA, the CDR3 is TGTGCCAGCAGCATATGGACAGGGGGGGCAGCCTACGAGCAGTACTTC.

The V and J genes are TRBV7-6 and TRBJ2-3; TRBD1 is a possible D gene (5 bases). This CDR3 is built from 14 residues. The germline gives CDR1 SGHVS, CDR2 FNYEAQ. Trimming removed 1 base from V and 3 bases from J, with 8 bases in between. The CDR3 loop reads CASSLGGKTDTQYF. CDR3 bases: TGTGCCAGCAGCTTAGGGGGCAAGACAGATACGCAGTATTTT.

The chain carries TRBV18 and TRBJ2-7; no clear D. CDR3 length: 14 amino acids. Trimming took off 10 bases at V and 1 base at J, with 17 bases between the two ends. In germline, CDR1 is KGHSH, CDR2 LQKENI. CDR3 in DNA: TGTGCCACCTCCGCCAGGCAGGAATCCTACGAGCAGTACTTC. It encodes CATSARQESYEQYF.

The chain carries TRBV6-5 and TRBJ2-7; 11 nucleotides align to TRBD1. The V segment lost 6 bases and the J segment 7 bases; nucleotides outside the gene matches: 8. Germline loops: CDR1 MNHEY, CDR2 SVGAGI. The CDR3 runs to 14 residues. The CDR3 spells CASRTGTGGWEQYF. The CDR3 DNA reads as TGTGCCAGCAGAACCGGGACAGGGGGTTGGGAGCAGTACTTC.

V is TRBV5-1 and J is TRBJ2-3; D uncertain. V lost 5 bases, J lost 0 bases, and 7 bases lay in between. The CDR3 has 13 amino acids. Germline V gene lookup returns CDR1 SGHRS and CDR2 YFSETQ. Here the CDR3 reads CASRRFSTDTQYF. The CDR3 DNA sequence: TGCGCCAGCAGACGGTTCAGCACAGATACGCAGTATTTT.

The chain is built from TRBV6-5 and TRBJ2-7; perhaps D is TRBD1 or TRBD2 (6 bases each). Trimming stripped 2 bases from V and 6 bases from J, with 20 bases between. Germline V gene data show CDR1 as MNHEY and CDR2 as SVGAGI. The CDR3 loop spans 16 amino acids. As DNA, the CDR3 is TGTGCCAGCAGTTACCCAAGGGGGACGGGGGTGCGCGAGCAGTACTTC. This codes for CASSYPRGTGVREQYF.

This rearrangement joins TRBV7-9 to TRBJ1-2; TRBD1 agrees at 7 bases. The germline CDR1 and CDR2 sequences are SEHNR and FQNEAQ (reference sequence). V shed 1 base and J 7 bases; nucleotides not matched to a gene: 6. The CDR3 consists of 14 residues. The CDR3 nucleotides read TGTGCCAGCAGCTTAGGGGACAGCCTGGGTGGCTACACCTTC. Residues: CASSLGDSLGGYTF.

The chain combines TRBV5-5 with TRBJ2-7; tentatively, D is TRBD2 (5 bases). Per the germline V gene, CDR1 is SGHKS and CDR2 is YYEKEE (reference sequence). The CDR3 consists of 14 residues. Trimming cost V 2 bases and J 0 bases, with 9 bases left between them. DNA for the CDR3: TGTGCCAGCAGCTTCCCTGGGAGCTCCTACGAGCAGTACTTC. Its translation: CASSFPGSSYEQYF.

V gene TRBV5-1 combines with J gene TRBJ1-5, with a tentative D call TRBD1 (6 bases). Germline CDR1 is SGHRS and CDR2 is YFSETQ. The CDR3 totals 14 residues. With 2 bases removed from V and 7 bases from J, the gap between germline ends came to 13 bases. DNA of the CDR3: TGCGCCAGCAGCTTAGGGGCAGGGGACCAGCCCCAGCATTTT. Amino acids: CASSLGAGDQPQHF. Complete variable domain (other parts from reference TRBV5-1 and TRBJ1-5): KAGVTQTPRYLIKTRGQQVTLSCSPISGHRSVSWYQQTPGQGLQFLFEYFSETQRNKGNFPGRFSGRQFSNSRSEMNVSTLELGDSALYLCASSLGAGDQPQHFGDGTRLSIL.

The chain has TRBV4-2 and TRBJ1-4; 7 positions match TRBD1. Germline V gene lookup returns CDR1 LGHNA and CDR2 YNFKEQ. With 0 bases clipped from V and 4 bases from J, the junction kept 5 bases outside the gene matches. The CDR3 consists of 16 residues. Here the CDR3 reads CASSQETGQYNEKLFF. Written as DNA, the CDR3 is TGTGCCAGCAGCCAAGAAACGGGACAGTATAATGAAAAACTGTTTTTT.